Listed here is a single TCR beta chain. Its antigen remains unidentified. The record has no base qualities; no much larger clone is one base away. This sample was taken from a study of shared clonotypes between healthy human individuals (dated by TCRdb to about 2020). Study-level background: The cohort included a few men and a couple of women between 18 and 49 years of age. For each donor, three plates each were used for CD4 naive and CD4 memory, two plates were used for CD8 naive, and one plate was used for CD8 memory. To estimate repertoire size and how much clonotypes are shared between individuals, the study performed deep sequencing of blood TCR repertoires from five healthy adults. To increase sequencing depth and limit assay-specific biases, TCR repertoire library preparation and sequencing were carried out by different laboratories using diverse techniques. Leukapheresis yielded between about 0.85 and 10 billion PBMCs per donor. Study-wide findings and limitations: Clonotypes shared by all four sorted-subset donors showed higher generation probabilities than non-shared clonotypes. Sharing across a few donors was observed for 5% to 6.5% of naive CD4, 3% to 4% of naive CD8, 2.3% of memory CD4, and around 0.4% of memory CD8 clonotypes. Because the study included a small number of donors, the genetic and exposure-history diversity represented was limited. Pairwise subsampling indicated that sequencing depth was expected to affect the degree of clonotype sharing among donors. Sampling was limited to blood, and TCR repertoires in tissue likely differ from TCR repertoires in blood. Naive subsets generally had larger estimated clonotype richness than memory subsets. Incomplete sequencing was indicated by rarefaction of sorted-subset datasets, despite the large sequencing depth.

A distance of 9 bases separates the germline ends of V and J, which lose 2 bases and 2 bases respectively. Reading from cysteine to phenylalanine, the CDR3 counts 14 amino acids. The retained sequence is limited to the CDR3, 42 bases, with the frame set at the first base. Per the germline V gene, SNHLY is the CDR1 and FYNNEI is the CDR2. Using the deep immunoSEQ assay, multiplex PCR amplified TCR CDR3 regions from genomic DNA. Extracted genomic DNA from each cell subset was spread evenly across all wells of several immunoSEQ 96-well plates, with each plate serving as a replicate. For sorted subsets, approximately 0.2 ug of genomic DNA, equivalent to 25,000 to 35,000 T cell genomes, went into each replicate PCR. Purified libraries were measured with a Qubit 3.0 fluorometer, size-checked on a Bioanalyzer 2100, and measured again with the KAPA Library Quantification kit. Each immunoSEQ 96-well plate was sequenced on its own single-read 150-cycle Illumina NextSeq 550 flow cell. The authors' pipeline ran thus. The immunoSEQ output contained only junctional sequences without quality scores, so filtering could not match that applied to full-length reads. To assign V/J genes and CDR3, sequences were annotated against IMGT germline references using PyIR, a Python wrapper for IgBLAST v1.9. Any read was removed if the V/J assignment was weak (E-value above 1e-6), the CDR3 was missing, or the read contained stop codons, out-of-frame junctions, or ambiguous translated residues. V3J clonotypes were defined as sequences sharing the same inferred V gene, J gene, and CDR3 amino acid sequence. The percentage overlap between two repertoires was calculated by dividing the number of shared unique clonotypes by the size of the smaller repertoire. Richness of each repertoire was evaluated using RTK rarefaction, the Chao1 estimator, and Recon v2.1 estimates of unobserved clonotypes. OLGA was used to compute generation probabilities for all TCRbeta clonotypes that the gDNA method yielded from a few donors. The table comes from immuneACCESS by way of TCRdb, which keeps in-frame sequences with V and J called. Part of the clones is missing from these tables; in studies checked, under half for an unresolved V gene and the rest for unknown reasons. D and trimming come from the DNA, and the V and J calls and clone size come from that table. This sample holds about 820,000 clones; roughly 92% were observed only once. Of the sample, under 30% falls within the top ten clones.

CD8 naive samples were obtained by positive selection for CCR7 among CD45RO-negative cells, yielding a CD45RA+CCR7+ population from which TemRA cells were excluded. The donors were healthy, HIV-negative adults with no recently reported acute infections or vaccinations. Only Caucasian adults living in Nashville, Tennessee, USA were represented among the donors. Blood was collected by leukapheresis, and PBMCs were isolated by Ficoll-Histopaque density gradient centrifugation and then cryopreserved in liquid nitrogen vapor phase. Analytical flow cytometry was used to check the purity and quantity of each magnetically sorted T cell population. Genomic DNA was isolated from each sorted fraction and quantified by UV absorbance on a Nanodrop 2000c.

This TCR was recovered from a man aged 30-40 years in good health. The chain employs TRBV2 and TRBJ2-5, with no D gene named confidently. Sequencing was performed on naive CD8+ T cells sorted from blood. Interpreted using the paper, the cell subset or site label stands for: CD45RA+CCR7+. CDR3 region: CASSESIRQETQYF. The DNA sequence reads TGTGCCAGCAGTGAAAGCATAAGGCAAGAGACCCAGTACTTC.